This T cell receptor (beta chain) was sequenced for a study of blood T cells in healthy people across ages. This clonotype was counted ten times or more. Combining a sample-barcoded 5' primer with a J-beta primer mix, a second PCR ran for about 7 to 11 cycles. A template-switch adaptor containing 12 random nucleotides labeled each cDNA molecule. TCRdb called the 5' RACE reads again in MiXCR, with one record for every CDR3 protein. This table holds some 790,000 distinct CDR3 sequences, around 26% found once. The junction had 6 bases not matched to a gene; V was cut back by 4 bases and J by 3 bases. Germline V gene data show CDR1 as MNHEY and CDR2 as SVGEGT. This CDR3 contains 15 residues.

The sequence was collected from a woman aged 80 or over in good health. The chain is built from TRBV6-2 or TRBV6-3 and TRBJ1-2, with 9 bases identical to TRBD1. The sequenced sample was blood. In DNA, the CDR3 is TGTGCCAGCAGTTCTCCGGGACAGGGCTACTATGGCTACACCTTC. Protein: CASSSPGQGYYGYTF.